This TCR beta chain was captured by sequencing in a study of T cell responses to AZD1222 COVID-19 vaccine. The CDR3 consists of 13 residues. The V and J ends lost 4 bases and 7 bases respectively, with 11 bases between them. Per germline, CDR1 MGHDK and CDR2 SYGVNS. Assay: immunoSEQ multiplex PCR; the TCRdb copy retains only in-frame clones and omits some. This sample has 80,000 or so clones, with 85% to 95% found just once. This clonotype was obtained from an adult in good health. Sample: peripheral blood, taken on day 0 of AZD1222 vaccination. The chain links TRBV25-1 to TRBJ1-5; the D gene is possibly TRBD1 (6 bases). The CDR3 bases are TGTGCCAGCAGTGGCGGGGGGCACCAGCCCCAGCATTTT. Translating gives CASSGGGHQPQHF.